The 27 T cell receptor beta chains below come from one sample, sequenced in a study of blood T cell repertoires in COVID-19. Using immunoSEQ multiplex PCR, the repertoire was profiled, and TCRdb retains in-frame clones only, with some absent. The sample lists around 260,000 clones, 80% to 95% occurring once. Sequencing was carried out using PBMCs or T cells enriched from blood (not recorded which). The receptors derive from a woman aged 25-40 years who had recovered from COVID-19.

CDR3 residues: CASNLGGGYEKLFF. The CDR3 nucleotides are TGTGCCAGCAACTTAGGGGGGGGATATGAAAAACTGTTTTTT. The chain carries TRBV5-4 and TRBJ1-4, with D possibly being TRBD1 (6 bases). This CDR3 contains 14 residues. Trimming took 6 bases from V and 6 from J, leaving 15 bases between them. Per germline, CDR1 SGHNT and CDR2 YYREEE (reference sequence).

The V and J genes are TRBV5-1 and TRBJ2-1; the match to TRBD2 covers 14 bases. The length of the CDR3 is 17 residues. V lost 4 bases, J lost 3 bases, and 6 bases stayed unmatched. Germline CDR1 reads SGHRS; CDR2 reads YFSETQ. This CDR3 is CASSKGLAGDYYNEQFF. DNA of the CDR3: TGCGCCAGCAGCAAGGGACTAGCGGGAGATTACTACAATGAGCAGTTCTTC.

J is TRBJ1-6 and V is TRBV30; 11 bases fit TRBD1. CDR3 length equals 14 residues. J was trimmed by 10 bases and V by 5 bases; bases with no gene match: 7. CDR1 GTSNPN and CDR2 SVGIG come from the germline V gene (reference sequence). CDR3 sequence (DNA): TGTGCCTGGTCCGGACAGGGGGCGAGGTCACCCCTCCACTTT. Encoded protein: CAWSGQGARSPLHF.

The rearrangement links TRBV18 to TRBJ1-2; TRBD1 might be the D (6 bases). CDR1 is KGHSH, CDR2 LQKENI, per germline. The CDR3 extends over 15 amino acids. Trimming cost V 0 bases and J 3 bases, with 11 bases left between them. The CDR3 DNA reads TGTGCCAGCTCACCACCTTCAAAGGGGGACTATGGCTACACCTTC. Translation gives CASSPPSKGDYGYTF.

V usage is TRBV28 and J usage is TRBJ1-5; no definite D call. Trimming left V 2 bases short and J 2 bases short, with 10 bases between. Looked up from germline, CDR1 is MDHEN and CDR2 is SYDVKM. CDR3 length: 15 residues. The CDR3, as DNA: TGTGCCAGCAGTTTAGGGCAGGCTGGCAATCAGCCCCAGCATTTT. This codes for CASSLGQAGNQPQHF.

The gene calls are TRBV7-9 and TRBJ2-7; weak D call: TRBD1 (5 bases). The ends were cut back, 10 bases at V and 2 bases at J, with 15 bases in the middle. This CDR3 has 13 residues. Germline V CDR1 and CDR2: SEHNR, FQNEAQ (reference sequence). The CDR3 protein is CAMTPQGAYEQYF. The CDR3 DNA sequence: TGTGCCATGACGCCGCAGGGTGCCTACGAGCAGTACTTC.

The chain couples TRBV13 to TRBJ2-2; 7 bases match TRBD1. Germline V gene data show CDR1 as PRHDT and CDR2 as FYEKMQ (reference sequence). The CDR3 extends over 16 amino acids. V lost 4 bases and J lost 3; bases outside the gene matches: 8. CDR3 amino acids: CASSSFDREYTGELFF. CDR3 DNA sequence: TGTGCCAGCAGCTCTTTTGACAGGGAATACACCGGGGAGCTGTTTTTT.

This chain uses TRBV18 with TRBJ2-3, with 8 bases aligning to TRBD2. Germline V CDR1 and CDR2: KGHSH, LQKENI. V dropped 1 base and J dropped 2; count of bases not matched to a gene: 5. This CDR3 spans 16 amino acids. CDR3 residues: CASSPLTSGLTDTQYF. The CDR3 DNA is TGTGCCAGCTCACCACTCACTAGCGGCCTCACAGATACGCAGTATTTT.

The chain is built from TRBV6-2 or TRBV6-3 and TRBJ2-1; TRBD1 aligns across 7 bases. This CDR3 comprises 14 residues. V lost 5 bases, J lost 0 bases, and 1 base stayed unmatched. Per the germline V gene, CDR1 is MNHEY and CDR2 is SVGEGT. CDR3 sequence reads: CASSAGGSYNEQFF. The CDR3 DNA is TGTGCCAGCAGTGCAGGGGGCTCCTACAATGAGCAGTTCTTC.

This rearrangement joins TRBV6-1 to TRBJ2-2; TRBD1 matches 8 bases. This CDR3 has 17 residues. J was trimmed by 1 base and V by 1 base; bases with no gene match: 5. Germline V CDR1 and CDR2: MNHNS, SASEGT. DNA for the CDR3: TGTGCCAGCAGTGAAGAGGGGGACAGGAAGAACACCGGGGAGCTGTTTTTT. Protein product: CASSEEGDRKNTGELFF.

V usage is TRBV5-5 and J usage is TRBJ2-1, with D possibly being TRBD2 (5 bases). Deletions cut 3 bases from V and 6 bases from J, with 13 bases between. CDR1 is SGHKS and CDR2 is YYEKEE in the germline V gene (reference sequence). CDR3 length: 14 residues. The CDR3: CASSSWAGVNEQFF. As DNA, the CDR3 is TGTGCCAGCAGCTCCTGGGCCGGGGTCAATGAGCAGTTCTTC.

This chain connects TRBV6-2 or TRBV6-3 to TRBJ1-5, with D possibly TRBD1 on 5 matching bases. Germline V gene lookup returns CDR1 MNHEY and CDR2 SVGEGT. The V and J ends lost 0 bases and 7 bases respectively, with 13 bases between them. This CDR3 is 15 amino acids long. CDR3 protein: CASSYSGGMGQPQHF. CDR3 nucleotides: TGTGCCAGCAGTTACTCCGGGGGAATGGGACAGCCCCAGCATTTT.

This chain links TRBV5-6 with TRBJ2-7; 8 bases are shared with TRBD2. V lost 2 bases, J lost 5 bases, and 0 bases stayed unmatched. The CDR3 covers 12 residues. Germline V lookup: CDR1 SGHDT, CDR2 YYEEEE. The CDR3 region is CASSFSGNEQYF. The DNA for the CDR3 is TGTGCCAGCAGCTTTAGCGGGAACGAGCAGTACTTC.

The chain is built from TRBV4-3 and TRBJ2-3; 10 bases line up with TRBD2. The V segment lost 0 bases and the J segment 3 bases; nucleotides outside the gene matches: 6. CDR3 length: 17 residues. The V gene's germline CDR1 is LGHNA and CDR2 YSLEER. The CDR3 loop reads CASSQELLAGETDTQYF. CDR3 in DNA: TGCGCCAGCAGCCAAGAGTTGCTAGCGGGAGAAACAGATACGCAGTATTTT.

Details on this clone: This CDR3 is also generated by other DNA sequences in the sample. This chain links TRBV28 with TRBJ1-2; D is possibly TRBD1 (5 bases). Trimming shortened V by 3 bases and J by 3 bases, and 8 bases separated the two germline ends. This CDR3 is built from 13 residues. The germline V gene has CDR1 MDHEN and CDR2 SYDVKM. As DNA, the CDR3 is TGTGCCAGCAGTTTCGGGGGTTACTATGGCTACACCTTC. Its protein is CASSFGGYYGYTF.

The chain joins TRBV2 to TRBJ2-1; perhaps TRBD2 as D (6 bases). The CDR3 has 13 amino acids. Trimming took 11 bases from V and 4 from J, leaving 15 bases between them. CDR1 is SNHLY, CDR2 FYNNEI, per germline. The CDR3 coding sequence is TGTGCCTCCAGGACTACTACGTACAATGAGCAGTTCTTC. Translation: CASRTTTYNEQFF.

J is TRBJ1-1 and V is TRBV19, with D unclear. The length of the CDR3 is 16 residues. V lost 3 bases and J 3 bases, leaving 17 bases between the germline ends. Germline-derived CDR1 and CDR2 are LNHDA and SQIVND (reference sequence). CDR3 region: CASSIGGSVVYTEAFF. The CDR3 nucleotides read TGTGCCAGTAGTATCGGCGGGTCAGTGGTTTACACTGAAGCTTTCTTT.

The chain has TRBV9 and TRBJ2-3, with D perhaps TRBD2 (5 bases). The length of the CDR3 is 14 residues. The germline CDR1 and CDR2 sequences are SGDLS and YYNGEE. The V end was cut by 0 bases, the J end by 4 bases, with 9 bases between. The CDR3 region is CASSVGDSADTQYF. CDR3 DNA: TGTGCCAGCAGCGTAGGTGATAGCGCAGATACGCAGTATTTT.

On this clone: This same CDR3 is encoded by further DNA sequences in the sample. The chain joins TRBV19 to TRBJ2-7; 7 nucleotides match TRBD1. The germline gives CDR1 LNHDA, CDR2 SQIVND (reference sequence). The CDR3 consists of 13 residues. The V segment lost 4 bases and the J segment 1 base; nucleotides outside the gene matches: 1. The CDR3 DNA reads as TGTGCCAGTAGTAGGACAGGATCCTACGAGCAGTACTTC. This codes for CASSRTGSYEQYF.

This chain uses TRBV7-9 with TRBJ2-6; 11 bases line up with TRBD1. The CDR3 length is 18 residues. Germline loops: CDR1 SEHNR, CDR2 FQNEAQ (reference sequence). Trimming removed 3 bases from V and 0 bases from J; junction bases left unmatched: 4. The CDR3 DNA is TGTGCCAGCAGCTTTGGACAGGGGGCCTTCTCTGGGGCCAACGTCCTGACTTTC. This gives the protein CASSFGQGAFSGANVLTF. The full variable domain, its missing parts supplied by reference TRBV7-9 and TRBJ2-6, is DTGVSQNPRHKITKRGQNVTFRCDPISEHNRLYWYRQTLGQGPEFLTYFQNEAQLEKSRLLSDRFSAERPKGSFSTLEIQRTEQGDSAMYLCASSFGQGAFSGANVLTFGAGSRLTVL.

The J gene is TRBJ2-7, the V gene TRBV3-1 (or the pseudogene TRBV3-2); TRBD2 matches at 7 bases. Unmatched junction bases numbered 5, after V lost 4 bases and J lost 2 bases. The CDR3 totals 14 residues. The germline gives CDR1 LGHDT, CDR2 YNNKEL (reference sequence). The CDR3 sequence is CASSRGLPTYEQYF. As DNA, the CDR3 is TGTGCCAGCAGCCGGGGACTACCGACCTACGAGCAGTACTTC.

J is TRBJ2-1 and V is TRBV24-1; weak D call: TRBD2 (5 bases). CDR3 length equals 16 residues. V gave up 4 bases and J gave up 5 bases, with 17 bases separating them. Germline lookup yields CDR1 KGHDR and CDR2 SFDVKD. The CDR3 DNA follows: TGTGCCACCAGTGACCGGCGGGTCCTCTTTGACAATGAGCAGTTCTTC. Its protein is CATSDRRVLFDNEQFF.

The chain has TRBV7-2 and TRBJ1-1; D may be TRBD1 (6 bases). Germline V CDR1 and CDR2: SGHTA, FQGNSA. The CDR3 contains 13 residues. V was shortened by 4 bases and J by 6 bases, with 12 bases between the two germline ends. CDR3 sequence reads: CASSYRERAEAFF. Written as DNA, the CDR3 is TGTGCCAGCAGCTACAGGGAACGCGCTGAAGCTTTCTTT.

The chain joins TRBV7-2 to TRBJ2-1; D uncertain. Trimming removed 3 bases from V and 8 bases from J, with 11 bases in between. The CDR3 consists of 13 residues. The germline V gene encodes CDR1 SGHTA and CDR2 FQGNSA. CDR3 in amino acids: CASSFSRGYEQFF. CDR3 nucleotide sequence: TGTGCCAGCAGCTTCTCCCGAGGCTATGAGCAGTTCTTC.

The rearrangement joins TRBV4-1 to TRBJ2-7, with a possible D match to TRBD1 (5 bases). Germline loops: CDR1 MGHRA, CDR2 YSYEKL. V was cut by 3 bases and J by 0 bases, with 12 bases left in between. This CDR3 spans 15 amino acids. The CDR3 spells CASSQTASGSYEQYF. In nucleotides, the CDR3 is TGCGCCAGCAGCCAGACAGCTTCAGGCTCCTACGAGCAGTACTTC.

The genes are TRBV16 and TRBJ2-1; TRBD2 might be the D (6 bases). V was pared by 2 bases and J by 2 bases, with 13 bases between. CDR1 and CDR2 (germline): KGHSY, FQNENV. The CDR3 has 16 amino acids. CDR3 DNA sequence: TGTGCCAGCAGCCAAGGGGGGAGTAGGGCCTACAATGAGCAGTTCTTC. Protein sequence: CASSQGGSRAYNEQFF.

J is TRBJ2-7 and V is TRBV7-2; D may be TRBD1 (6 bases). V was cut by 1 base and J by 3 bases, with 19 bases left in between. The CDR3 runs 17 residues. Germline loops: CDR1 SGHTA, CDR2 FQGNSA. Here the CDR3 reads CASSLGRPGQPNYEQYF. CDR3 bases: TGTGCCAGCAGCTTAGGGAGACCGGGACAACCGAACTACGAGCAGTACTTC.